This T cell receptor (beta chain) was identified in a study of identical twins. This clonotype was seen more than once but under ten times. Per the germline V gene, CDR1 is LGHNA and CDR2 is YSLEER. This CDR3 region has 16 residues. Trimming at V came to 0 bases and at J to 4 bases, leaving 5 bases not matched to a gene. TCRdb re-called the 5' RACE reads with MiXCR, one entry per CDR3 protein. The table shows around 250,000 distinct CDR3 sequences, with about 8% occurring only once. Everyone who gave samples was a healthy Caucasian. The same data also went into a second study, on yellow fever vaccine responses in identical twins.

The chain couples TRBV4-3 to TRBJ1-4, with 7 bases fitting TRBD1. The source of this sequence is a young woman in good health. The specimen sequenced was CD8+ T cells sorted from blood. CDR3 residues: CASSQDSGQRNEKLFF. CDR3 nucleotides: TGCGCCAGCAGCCAAGACTCGGGACAGCGTAATGAAAAACTGTTTTTT.